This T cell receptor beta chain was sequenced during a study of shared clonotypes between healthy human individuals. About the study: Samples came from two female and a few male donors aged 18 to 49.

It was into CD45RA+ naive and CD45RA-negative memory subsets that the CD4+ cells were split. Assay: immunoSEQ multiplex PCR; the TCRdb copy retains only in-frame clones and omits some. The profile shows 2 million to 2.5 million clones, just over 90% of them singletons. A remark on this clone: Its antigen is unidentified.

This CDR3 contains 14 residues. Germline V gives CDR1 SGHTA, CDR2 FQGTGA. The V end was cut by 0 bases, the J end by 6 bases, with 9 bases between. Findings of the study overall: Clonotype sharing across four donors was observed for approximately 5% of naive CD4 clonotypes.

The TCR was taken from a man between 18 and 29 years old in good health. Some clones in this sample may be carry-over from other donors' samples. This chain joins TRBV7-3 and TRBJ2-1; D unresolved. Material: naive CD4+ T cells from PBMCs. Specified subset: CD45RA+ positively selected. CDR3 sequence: CASSLTTQSNEQFF. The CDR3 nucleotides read TGTGCCAGCAGCTTAACAACCCAGTCCAATGAGCAGTTCTTC.